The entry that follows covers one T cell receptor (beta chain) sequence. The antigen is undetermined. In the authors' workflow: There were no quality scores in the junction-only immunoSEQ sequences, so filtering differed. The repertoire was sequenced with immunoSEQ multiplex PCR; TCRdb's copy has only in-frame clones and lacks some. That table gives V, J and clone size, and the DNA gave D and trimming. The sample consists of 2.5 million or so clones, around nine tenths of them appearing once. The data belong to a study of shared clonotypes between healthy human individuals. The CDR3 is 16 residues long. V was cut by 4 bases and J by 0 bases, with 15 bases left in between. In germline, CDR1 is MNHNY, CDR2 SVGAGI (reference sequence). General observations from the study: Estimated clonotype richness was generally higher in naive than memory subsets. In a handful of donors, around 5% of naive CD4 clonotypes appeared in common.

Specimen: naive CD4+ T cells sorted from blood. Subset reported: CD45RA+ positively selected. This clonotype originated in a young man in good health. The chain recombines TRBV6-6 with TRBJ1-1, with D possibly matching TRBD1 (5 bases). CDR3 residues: CASSSPWDSMNTEAFF. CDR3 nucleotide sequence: TGTGCCAGCAGTTCGCCCTGGGACTCCATGAACACTGAAGCTTTCTTT.